This entry concerns a single TCR beta chain. This sample was taken from a study of blood T cell repertoires in COVID-19. Whole-study context: From the United States, Italy and Spain came samples of acute and convalescent COVID-19.

Per the original methods: Nucleated cell counts were estimated from reference gene primer amplification. Here immunoSEQ multiplex PCR was the method, and the copy in TCRdb shows in-frame clones only, minus some. V and J calls and clone size come straight from that table; D and trimming were deduced from the DNA. Among about 180,000 clones listed, just under 80% were seen once. The sequenced material came from peripheral blood. The receptor comes from a man in his 70s with active or convalescent COVID-19.

DNA of the CDR3: TGTGCCAGCAGCTTGTCTGACAGGGTCTATGAGCAGTTCTTC. It translates to CASSLSDRVYEQFF. This chain joins TRBV7-8 and TRBJ2-1; TRBD1 matches 7 bases. This CDR3 comprises 14 residues. Germline loops: CDR1 SGHVS, CDR2 FQNEAQ. The junction had 7 bases not matched to a gene; V was cut back by 3 bases and J by 8 bases.